Each of the 27 T cell receptor beta chains below was sequenced from the same sample in a study of PD-1 blockade in classical Hodgkin lymphoma. The method was immunoSEQ multiplex PCR; TCRdb's version includes in-frame clones alone and lacks a portion of them. The data show roughly 25,000 clones, 82% seen once. Relapse after autologous stem cell transplantation occurred in every patient, and brentuximab vedotin exposure varied. This specimen consisted of peripheral blood mononuclear cells (PBMCs), obtained before the second cycle of nivolumab. These receptors came from a human donor with classical Hodgkin lymphoma.

The chain joins TRBV10-3 to TRBJ2-2; 10 bases are shared with TRBD1. Trimming took 11 bases from V and 6 from J; bases not matched to a gene: 9. CDR3 size: 14 residues. The germline V gene has CDR1 ENHRY and CDR2 SYGVKD. The CDR3 nucleotides are TGTGCCTCCATGGGGGGACAGGGGCCCGGGGAGCTGTTTTTT. This gives the protein CASMGGQGPGELFF.

The rearrangement links TRBV7-9 to TRBJ2-7; D is undetermined. This CDR3 spans 15 amino acids. Trimming pared 2 bases from V and 3 bases from J, leaving 14 bases between. Germline V lookup: CDR1 SEHNR, CDR2 FQNEAQ (reference sequence). CDR3 nucleotide sequence: TGTGCCAGCAGCTTACGGAGCGTCCCAGACTACGAGCAGTACTTC. Its translation is CASSLRSVPDYEQYF. The full variable domain, with the rest looked up from reference TRBV7-9 and TRBJ2-7, is DTGVSQNPRHKITKRGQNVTFRCDPISEHNRLYWYRQTLGQGPEFLTYFQNEAQLEKSRLLSDRFSAERPKGSFSTLEIQRTEQGDSAMYLCASSLRSVPDYEQYFGPGTRLTVT.

The chain carries TRBV7-9 and TRBJ1-4; D is unclear. V was cut by 7 bases and J by 2 bases, with 8 bases left in between. Looked up from germline, CDR1 is SEHNR and CDR2 is FQNEAQ (reference sequence). This CDR3 has 13 amino acids. The CDR3 sequence is CASTQRTNEKLFF. In DNA form, the CDR3 reads TGTGCCAGCACCCAGAGGACTAATGAAAAACTGTTTTTT.

The J gene is TRBJ2-5, the V gene TRBV5-1, with no clear D. With 6 bases removed from V and 2 bases from J, the gap between germline ends came to 8 bases. The CDR3 is 12 residues long. CDR1 SGHRS and CDR2 YFSETQ come from the germline V gene. The CDR3 region is CASMGSQETQYF. In DNA, the CDR3 is TGCGCCAGCATGGGATCTCAAGAGACCCAGTACTTC.

This clone is a singleton in its sample. The chain uses TRBV19 and TRBJ2-1; perhaps TRBD2 as D (6 bases). The CDR3 runs 15 residues. CDR1 and CDR2 from the germline V gene are LNHDA and SQIVND (reference sequence). V lost 5 bases and J 3 bases, leaving 14 bases between the germline ends. The CDR3, as DNA: TGTGCCAGTAGTTTACCCGGCGGGGACTACAATGAGCAGTTCTTC. Its translation is CASSLPGGDYNEQFF.

The chain carries TRBV19 and TRBJ2-7; 9 nucleotides match TRBD2. Germline trimming cut 10 bases from V and 2 bases from J; bases unmatched to any gene: 3. Germline V gives CDR1 LNHDA, CDR2 SQIVND (reference sequence). The CDR3 runs to 12 residues. This CDR3 is CATQRGAYEQYF. CDR3 nucleotides: TGTGCCACCCAGCGGGGGGCCTACGAGCAGTACTTC.

The chain uses TRBV19 and TRBJ2-5, with unresolved D. Trimming cost V 5 bases and J 5 bases, with 18 bases left between them. The CDR3 has 15 residues. The germline CDR1 and CDR2 sequences are LNHDA and SQIVND (reference sequence). The chain's CDR3 is CASSPEHLGRETQYF. The CDR3 nucleotides are TGTGCCAGTAGTCCGGAACATCTCGGTCGGGAGACCCAGTACTTC. Supplemented by reference TRBV19 and TRBJ2-5, the full variable domain reads DGGITQSPKYLFRKEGQNVTLSCEQNLNHDAMYWYRQDPGQGLRLIYYSQIVNDFQKGDIAEGYSVSREKKESFPLTVTSAQKNPTAFYLCASSPEHLGRETQYFGPGTRLLVL.

The J gene is TRBJ2-1, the V gene TRBV6-4; D gene uncertain. Germline assignment: CDR1 MRHNA and CDR2 SNTAGT. The CDR3 covers 14 residues. Trimming cost V 0 bases and J 16 bases, with 19 bases left between them. CDR3 nucleotide sequence: TGTGCCAGCAGTGACTCGATGAACGCGGACCCAATATTCTTC. As protein: CASSDSMNADPIFF.

The rearrangement joins TRBV28 to TRBJ1-5; D might be TRBD1 (5 bases). Germline V gene lookup returns CDR1 MDHEN and CDR2 SYDVKM. V lost 7 bases and J lost 4, with 14 bases in between. There are 14 residues in the CDR3. The CDR3 DNA reads TGTGCCAGCACTCCGGGACTCTTAAATCAGCCCCAGCATTTT. This gives the protein CASTPGLLNQPQHF.

V usage is TRBV7-2 and J usage is TRBJ1-2, with 9 bases fitting TRBD1. Losses at the gene ends were 4 bases for V and 6 bases for J; bases not matched to a gene: 9. CDR1 SGHTA and CDR2 FQGNSA come from the germline V gene. The CDR3 covers 15 residues. The DNA for the CDR3 is TGTGCCAGCAGCTCCAAGGACAGGGGAGGCGATGGCTACACCTTC. The encoded protein is CASSSKDRGGDGYTF.

Notes on this clone: This sample includes further DNA sequences coding for the same CDR3. This chain links TRBV6-1 with TRBJ1-3; D unresolved. The germline gives CDR1 MNHNS, CDR2 SASEGT. The CDR3 covers 14 residues. Trimming stripped 3 bases from V and 1 base from J, with 7 bases between. Here the CDR3 DNA reads TGTGCCAGCAGTGACGGAGTATCTGGAAACACCATATATTTT. Protein sequence: CASSDGVSGNTIYF.

This clone has just one count. This chain links TRBV2 with TRBJ2-2; the match to TRBD1 covers 8 bases. CDR3 size: 15 residues. V lost 10 bases and J lost 1; bases outside the gene matches: 8. Germline lookup yields CDR1 SNHLY and CDR2 FYNNEI. CDR3 sequence reads: CATKGTGGNTGELFF. In DNA form, the CDR3 reads TGTGCCACCAAAGGGACAGGAGGGAACACCGGGGAGCTGTTTTTT. The whole variable domain, remainder taken from reference TRBV2 and TRBJ2-2, is EPEVTQTPSHQVTQMGQEVILRCVPISNHLYFYWYRQILGQKVEFLVSFYNNEISEKSEIFDDQFSVERPDGSNFTLKIRSTKLEDSAMYFCATKGTGGNTGELFFGEGSRLTVL.

The sample holds one count of this clone. The CDR3 DNA reads as TGTGCCAGCAGTTTCGTGGGTCCCAAAAACATTCAGTACTTC. Translation gives CASSFVGPKNIQYF. The chain uses TRBV28 and TRBJ2-4; D remains unclear. This CDR3 spans 14 amino acids. V lost 3 bases, J lost 2 bases, and 8 bases lay in between. CDR1 and CDR2 from the germline V gene are MDHEN and SYDVKM.

The chain joins TRBV28 to TRBJ1-2; 9 bases match TRBD1. Germline V gene sequence: CDR1 MDHEN, CDR2 SYDVKM. The CDR3 runs 17 residues. Unmatched junction bases numbered 15, after V lost 6 bases and J lost 4 bases. The CDR3 nucleotides read TGTGCCAGCAGGGGACGGGACAGGGAATCTCTTACCTATGGCTACACCTTC. It is translated as CASRGRDRESLTYGYTF.

The J gene is TRBJ2-1, the V gene TRBV4-3; D unclear. The CDR3 has 17 residues. Germline V gene lookup returns CDR1 LGHNA and CDR2 YSLEER. With 1 base removed from V and 3 bases from J, the gap between germline ends came to 16 bases. The DNA of the CDR3 is TGCGCCAGCAGCCAAGCCCCCCCGACGACAAGCTACAATGAGCAGTTCTTC. This sequence encodes CASSQAPPTTSYNEQFF.

The J gene is TRBJ2-6, the V gene TRBV15; D is undetermined. Per germline, CDR1 LNHNV and CDR2 YYDKDF (reference sequence). This CDR3 contains 16 residues. Trimming left V 3 bases short and J 0 bases short, with 9 bases between. Written as DNA, the CDR3 is TGTGCCACCAGCAGGGAAGAAATCTCTGGGGCCAACGTCCTGACTTTC. This codes for CATSREEISGANVLTF.

The rearrangement uses TRBV15 and TRBJ1-5, with D perhaps TRBD1 (6 bases). Germline CDR1 reads LNHNV; CDR2 reads YYDKDF (reference sequence). The length of the CDR3 is 17 residues. The V and J ends lost 0 bases and 0 bases respectively, with 12 bases between them. The CDR3 nucleotides are TGTGCCACCAGCAGAGATCGTGGGGGCCCTAGCAATCAGCCCCAGCATTTT. Amino acids: CATSRDRGGPSNQPQHF.

The J gene is TRBJ2-7, the V gene TRBV18; possibly TRBD2 for D (5 bases). V was trimmed by 4 bases and J by 7 bases, leaving 14 bases between them. Per germline, CDR1 KGHSH and CDR2 LQKENI. The CDR3 totals 13 residues. CDR3 protein: CASSLDERLEQYF. CDR3 sequence (DNA): TGTGCCAGCTCACTAGATGAACGACTAGAGCAGTACTTC.

V and J are TRBV23-1 and TRBJ2-6, with D uncertain. TRBV23-1 belongs to the ORF category, with a function that is uncertain. Trimming removed 5 bases at V and 5 bases at J, with 22 bases between. This CDR3 is built from 18 residues. The CDR3 DNA sequence: TGCGCCAGCAGTGCCTGGGATACGCAACAAAGTCGGGCCAACGTCCTGACTTTC. The encoded protein is CASSAWDTQQSRANVLTF.

The chain uses TRBV10-3 and TRBJ2-1; the D is unclear. Germline V gene data show CDR1 as ENHRY and CDR2 as SYGVKD. V shed 5 bases and J shed 8 bases, with 13 bases lying between them. The CDR3 extends over 13 amino acids. DNA for the CDR3: TGTGCCATCAGTTCCCCCCATGAAGATGAGCAGTTCTTC. It codes for CAISSPHEDEQFF.

The chain uses TRBV11-1 and TRBJ2-5, with D perhaps matching TRBD2 (6 bases). The DNA end favors TRBJ2-7, so the J call may be wrong. The CDR3 extends over 15 amino acids. Germline CDR1 is SGHAT and CDR2 is FQDESV (reference sequence). CDR3 residues: CASSLGWRGSYEQYF. As DNA, the CDR3 is TGTGCCAGCAGCCTAGGATGGAGGGGCTCCTACGAGCAGTACTTC.

Only a few counts were recorded for this clone. V is TRBV28 and J is TRBJ2-5; D is possibly TRBD1 (6 bases). CDR1 MDHEN and CDR2 SYDVKM come from the germline V gene. Trimming stripped 5 bases from V and 1 base from J, with 11 bases between. The CDR3 contains 14 residues. The CDR3 region has the DNA TGTGCCAGCAGTGTAGCAGGGGCCCAAGAGACCCAGTACTTC. Residues: CASSVAGAQETQYF.

This chain joins TRBV9 and TRBJ2-2; D uncertain. CDR1 and CDR2 (germline): SGDLS, YYNGEE. The V and J ends lost 4 bases and 4 bases respectively, with 17 bases between them. The CDR3 extends over 16 amino acids. CDR3 bases: TGTGCCAGCAGCCCCCGAGGAGCCTCGACCACCGGGGAGCTGTTTTTT. It encodes CASSPRGASTTGELFF. The variable domain in full, with the rest retrieved from reference TRBV9 and TRBJ2-2, is DSGVTQTPKHLITATGQRVTLRCSPRSGDLSVYWYQQSLDQGLQFLIQYYNGEERAKGNILERFSAQQFPDLHSELNLSSLELGDSALYFCASSPRGASTTGELFFGEGSRLTVL.

The rearrangement joins TRBV28 to TRBJ1-5; D is perhaps TRBD1 (5 bases). CDR1 and CDR2 (germline): MDHEN, SYDVKM. This CDR3 has 17 residues. Trimming cost V 4 bases and J 6 bases, with 22 bases left between them. CDR3 sequence: CASSSEGMRGLGQPQHF. The CDR3 region has the DNA TGTGCCAGCAGTTCAGAGGGGATGCGGGGGTTGGGTCAGCCCCAGCATTTT.

The chain carries TRBV9 and TRBJ2-1; D might be TRBD2 (6 bases). CDR1 is SGDLS and CDR2 is YYNGEE in the germline V gene. Trimming left V 4 bases short and J 0 bases short, with 14 bases between. The CDR3 consists of 16 residues. CDR3 loop: CASSHHRGSSYNEQFF. The CDR3 nucleotides are TGTGCCAGCAGCCACCATCGGGGGAGCTCCTACAATGAGCAGTTCTTC.

The chain employs TRBV27 and TRBJ2-7; the match to TRBD1 covers 8 bases. This CDR3 is 17 amino acids long. With 4 bases clipped from V and 5 bases from J, the junction kept 16 bases outside the gene matches. Germline CDR1 MNHEY, CDR2 SMNVEV (reference sequence). The CDR3 sequence: CASSSTPDRAITNEQYF. CDR3 nucleotides: TGTGCCAGCAGTTCTACCCCGGACAGGGCCATCACGAACGAGCAGTACTTC.

CDR3 bases: TGTGCCAGCAGTTCTCCGGGTCGTGAGTTTAACTATGGCTACACCTTC. It encodes CASSSPGREFNYGYTF. The chain couples TRBV28 to TRBJ1-2, with D hard to call. The CDR3 runs to 16 residues. Germline V gene sequence: CDR1 MDHEN, CDR2 SYDVKM. V lost 4 bases and J 1 base, leaving 16 bases between the germline ends.